Listed here are 15 T cell receptor beta chains from one sample, sequenced in a study of human T cells and chemical hapten exposure. MiXCR, run by TCRdb on the 5' RACE reads, gives a single entry per CDR3 protein. The sample holds approximately 140,000 distinct CDR3 sequences; approximately 4% are singletons and the top ten take roughly 1.4%. Whole blood, unfractionated, served as the material for total RNA extraction. These receptors all come from a female donor in good health.

V gene TRBV7-3 combines with J gene TRBJ1-1, with 8 bases aligning to TRBD1. Germline CDR1 and CDR2: SGHTA and FQGTGA. With V trimmed by 8 bases and J by 4 bases, 6 bases remained unmatched. This CDR3 has 13 residues. The CDR3 sequence is CASGRDRGTEAFF. DNA for the CDR3: TGTGCCAGCGGGAGAGACAGGGGCACTGAAGCTTTCTTT.

This clonotype has more than one count but fewer than ten. The genes are TRBV6-2 or TRBV6-3 and TRBJ1-1; 7 nucleotides match TRBD1. Germline values: CDR1 MNHEY, CDR2 SVGEGT. J gave up 0 bases and V 5 bases, and 9 bases lay outside the gene matches. The CDR3 runs to 16 residues. The CDR3 region is CASSDTGALMNTEAFF. As DNA, the CDR3 is TGTGCCAGCAGTGACACAGGGGCTCTTATGAACACTGAAGCTTTCTTT.

This clonotype was seen at least ten times. This sequence joins TRBV5-1 and TRBJ1-1; D call uncertain. Looked up from germline, CDR1 is SGHRS and CDR2 is YFSETQ. The CDR3 runs 14 residues. V lost 0 bases and J 1 base, leaving 7 bases between the germline ends. The CDR3 region is CASSLVPENTEAFF. In nucleotides, the CDR3 is TGCGCCAGCAGCTTGGTACCCGAGAACACTGAAGCTTTCTTT. The full variable domain, completed using reference TRBV5-1 and TRBJ1-1, is KAGVTQTPRYLIKTRGQQVTLSCSPISGHRSVSWYQQTPGQGLQFLFEYFSETQRNKGNFPGRFSGRQFSNSRSEMNVSTLELGDSALYLCASSLVPENTEAFFGQGTRLTVV.

This clonotype was found many times. The rearrangement joins TRBV5-5 to TRBJ1-1; possibly TRBD1 for D (6 bases). This CDR3 spans 14 amino acids. Trimming stripped 3 bases from V and 7 bases from J, with 16 bases between. CDR1 is SGHKS and CDR2 is YYEKEE in the germline V gene (reference sequence). CDR3 amino acids: CASSSLLTGIEAFF. CDR3 DNA: TGTGCCAGCAGCTCGCTACTAACAGGGATTGAAGCTTTCTTT.

The CDR3 loop is CASSPDRPYNEQFF. CDR3 in DNA: TGTGCCAGCAGTCCTGACAGGCCCTACAATGAGCAGTTCTTC. V and J are TRBV6-1 and TRBJ2-1, with D perhaps matching TRBD1 (6 bases). There are 14 residues in the CDR3. Trimming stripped 5 bases from V and 2 bases from J, with 10 bases between. Germline CDR1 is MNHNS and CDR2 is SASEGT.

This clonotype was counted at least ten times. This sequence joins TRBV10-3 and TRBJ2-7, with 7 bases fitting TRBD1. The V gene end was trimmed by 4 bases and the J gene end by 3 bases; junction bases not matched to a gene: 0. The CDR3 is 12 residues long. Germline V gene data show CDR1 as ENHRY and CDR2 as SYGVKD. CDR3 loop: CAISGQGYEQYF. In nucleotides, the CDR3 is TGTGCCATCAGTGGACAGGGCTACGAGCAGTACTTC.

This clonotype has only a few counts. The chain employs TRBV7-2 and TRBJ2-7, with 9 bases identical to TRBD2. Per the germline V gene, CDR1 is SGHTA and CDR2 is FQGNSA. J was trimmed by 6 bases and V by 8 bases; bases with no gene match: 11. This CDR3 has 14 amino acids. The CDR3 is CASRPGAGGPEQYF. The DNA for the CDR3 is TGTGCCAGCCGCCCGGGGGCGGGGGGGCCCGAGCAGTACTTC.

In its sample, this clonotype was seen many times. In nucleotides, the CDR3 is TGTGCCAGCAGCTTGGACAGACGCTATGGCTACACCTTC. Amino acids: CASSLDRRYGYTF. The V call is TRBV5-5, the J call TRBJ1-2; D is unresolved. CDR1 is SGHKS and CDR2 is YYEKEE in the germline V gene (reference sequence). Deletions cut 0 bases from V and 4 bases from J, with 7 bases between. The CDR3 runs to 13 residues.

The rearrangement joins TRBV4-2 to TRBJ2-2, with unresolved D. CDR1 and CDR2 from the germline V gene are LGHNA and YNFKEQ. The CDR3 is 15 residues long. Trimming removed 1 base at V and 5 bases at J, with 11 bases between. In DNA, the CDR3 is TGTGCCAGCAGCCAAGGGGCTGTAGAAACCGGGGAGCTGTTTTTT. This translates into CASSQGAVETGELFF.

This clonotype occurred many times. The rearrangement uses TRBV3-1 and TRBJ1-5; D is perhaps TRBD1 (5 bases). The CDR3 is 16 residues long. Germline V lookup: CDR1 LGHDT, CDR2 YNNKEL (reference sequence). The V end was cut by 0 bases, the J end by 5 bases, with 14 bases between. CDR3: CASSQDPALGDQPQHF. CDR3 coding DNA: TGTGCCAGCAGCCAAGACCCAGCTTTAGGGGATCAGCCCCAGCATTTT.

The V and J genes are TRBV2 and TRBJ1-4; D is ambiguous. V was cut by 7 bases and J by 10 bases, with 16 bases left in between. Germline V gives CDR1 SNHLY, CDR2 FYNNEI. The length of the CDR3 is 13 residues. The DNA of the CDR3 is TGTGCCAGCACAATAGGAGTTTCGGGAAAACTGTTTTTT. This codes for CASTIGVSGKLFF.

This clonotype was counted at least ten times. The chain combines TRBV9 with TRBJ1-6; a possible D gene is TRBD1 (5 bases). Germline CDR1 and CDR2: SGDLS and YYNGEE. The CDR3 covers 17 residues. The V end was cut by 5 bases, the J end by 10 bases, with 25 bases between. This CDR3 is CASSLSGLTSSHSPLHF. CDR3 nucleotides: TGTGCCAGCAGTCTATCAGGGCTCACTAGTTCTCACTCACCCCTCCACTTT.

In this sample, this clonotype turned up many times. This chain uses TRBV5-1 with TRBJ1-4, with D perhaps matching TRBD1 (5 bases). The CDR3 loop spans 15 amino acids. Between the trimmed V and J ends, which lost 0 bases and 8 bases, there was a span of 14 bases. Per germline, CDR1 SGHRS and CDR2 YFSETQ. The CDR3 spells CASSLGGSTEEKLFF. The CDR3 nucleotides are TGCGCCAGCAGCTTGGGGGGGAGTACTGAGGAAAAACTGTTTTTT.

This clonotype has a count of ten or more. The chain is built from TRBV29-1 and TRBJ1-2, with TRBD1 identical over 11 bases. This CDR3 is built from 14 residues. Germline lookup yields CDR1 SQVTM and CDR2 ANQGSEA. Trimming removed 4 bases from V and 7 bases from J; junction bases left unmatched: 8. CDR3: CSVVVDRGLGGYTF. The CDR3 nucleotides read TGCAGCGTTGTGGTGGACAGGGGGCTTGGTGGCTACACCTTC.

Concerning this clonotype itself: This may stem from a read error, because a much larger clone lies one nucleotide away. V is TRBV29-1 and J is TRBJ1-1; no clear D gene. The CDR3 spans 14 residues. Per the germline V gene, CDR1 is SQVTM and CDR2 is ANQGSEA. CDR3 amino acids: CGVEKLGKETEAFF. The CDR3 DNA reads as TGCGGCGTTGAAAAATTGGGGAAGGAAACTGAAGCTTTCTTT.